Listed here are 12 T cell receptor beta chains from one sample, sequenced in a study of T cells after yellow fever vaccination. TCRdb re-called the 5' RACE reads through MiXCR, storing one row per CDR3 protein. This sample has 300,000 or so distinct CDR3 sequences, with 6.8% found just once. The material was PBMCs, obtained roughly 47 days after the first yellow fever vaccination. These receptors originate from a man aged 18 to 29 who received the YFV17D yellow fever vaccine.

This clonotype has more than one count but fewer than ten. This chain uses TRBV9 with TRBJ2-3; D remains unclear. The germline V gene has CDR1 SGDLS and CDR2 YYNGEE. V was cut by 3 bases and J by 5 bases, with 16 bases left in between. The CDR3 has 15 residues. The CDR3 loop is CASSDGYGRGDTQYF. The CDR3 DNA sequence: TGTGCCAGCAGCGACGGATACGGACGAGGAGATACGCAGTATTTT. Full variable domain (remainder filled in from reference TRBV9 and TRBJ2-3): DSGVTQTPKHLITATGQRVTLRCSPRSGDLSVYWYQQSLDQGLQFLIQYYNGEERAKGNILERFSAQQFPDLHSELNLSSLELGDSALYFCASSDGYGRGDTQYFGPGTRLTVL.

There are a few counts of this clonotype. The genes are TRBV7-2 and TRBJ1-2; D may be TRBD1 (5 bases). Trimming left V 1 base short and J 4 bases short, with 10 bases between. CDR1 and CDR2 (germline): SGHTA, FQGNSA. The CDR3 loop spans 14 amino acids. The CDR3 DNA reads as TGTGCCAGCAGCTTAGATCAGGGAGGCTATGGCTACACCTTC. It is translated as CASSLDQGGYGYTF.

This clonotype has a count of ten or more. The chain combines TRBV10-3 with TRBJ2-7; no clear D. The CDR3 runs 13 residues. Germline V gene lookup returns CDR1 ENHRY and CDR2 SYGVKD. The ends were cut back, 4 bases at V and 3 bases at J, with 10 bases in the middle. The DNA of the CDR3 is TGTGCCATCAGTGTCAGCCCCAACTACGAGCAGTACTTC. Its translation: CAISVSPNYEQYF.

Remarks on this clonotype: One junction end disagrees with the germline gene, perhaps due to a read error. V usage is TRBV9 and J usage is TRBJ2-1; D gene uncertain. The CDR3 has 13 residues. Per the germline V gene, CDR1 is SGDLS and CDR2 is YYNGEE. CDR3 residues: CTSSVGRGNEQFF. For the CDR3, the DNA is TGTACCAGCAGCGTGGGCCGTGGGAATGAGCAGTTCTTC.

In its sample, this clonotype was seen a few times. This chain uses TRBV3-1 with TRBJ2-7; D is ambiguous. The CDR3 is made up of 12 amino acids. Germline CDR1 is LGHDT and CDR2 is YNNKEL (reference sequence). Trimming took off 3 bases at V and 4 bases at J, with 7 bases between the two ends. CDR3 sequence reads: CASSHGQYEQYF. The CDR3 coding sequence is TGTGCCAGCAGCCACGGGCAGTACGAGCAGTACTTC.

The genes are TRBV9 and TRBJ2-7, with 10 bases lining up with TRBD2. Unmatched junction bases numbered 3, after V lost 0 bases and J lost 3 bases. CDR1 and CDR2 from the germline V gene are SGDLS and YYNGEE. This CDR3 has 15 residues. The CDR3 reads CASSVVPSGGYEQYF. DNA of the CDR3: TGTGCCAGCAGCGTAGTTCCTAGCGGGGGCTACGAGCAGTACTTC.

There are many counts of this clonotype. This rearrangement joins TRBV7-9 to TRBJ2-4; 8 nucleotides align to TRBD2. The CDR3 extends over 16 amino acids. Germline V gene lookup returns CDR1 SEHNR and CDR2 FQNEAQ (reference sequence). The V segment lost 3 bases and the J segment 9 bases; nucleotides outside the gene matches: 13. The CDR3 loop is CASSFSGAGTPFIQYF. Written as DNA, the CDR3 is TGTGCCAGCAGCTTTAGCGGGGCTGGGACCCCTTTCATTCAGTACTTC.

This clonotype was counted between two and nine times. V is TRBV20-1 and J is TRBJ1-1, with D unclear. The length of the CDR3 is 14 residues. The V end lost 3 bases, the J end lost 1 base, and 12 bases lay between the germline ends. Germline lookup yields CDR1 DFQATT and CDR2 SNEGSKA (reference sequence). This CDR3 reads CSARLLRGNTEAFF. The CDR3 DNA is TGCAGTGCTAGGCTACTACGAGGGAACACTGAAGCTTTCTTT.

In this sample, this clonotype turned up many times. The chain employs TRBV6-2 or TRBV6-3 and TRBJ2-3; a weak D match, TRBD1 (6 bases). The CDR3 spans 15 residues. V was cut by 2 bases and J by 5 bases, with 14 bases left in between. Germline values: CDR1 MNHEY, CDR2 SVGEGT. The CDR3 is CASSYADRFGDTQYF. The DNA of the CDR3 is TGTGCCAGCAGTTACGCAGACAGGTTCGGAGATACGCAGTATTTT.

This sequence joins TRBV7-9 and TRBJ2-5; weak D call: TRBD2 (6 bases). Between the trimmed V and J ends, which lost 5 bases and 4 bases, there was a span of 14 bases. Germline CDR1 reads SEHNR; CDR2 reads FQNEAQ (reference sequence). The CDR3 consists of 14 residues. The CDR3 nucleotides read TGTGCCAGCAGCCCACATGGGGAGGTAGAGACCCAGTACTTC. This sequence encodes CASSPHGEVETQYF. Based on the CDR3 plus reference TRBV7-9 and TRBJ2-5, the full variable domain is DTGVSQNPRHKITKRGQNVTFRCDPISEHNRLYWYRQTLGQGPEFLTYFQNEAQLEKSRLLSDRFSAERPKGSFSTLEIQRTEQGDSAMYLCASSPHGEVETQYFGPGTRLLVL.

In this sample, this clonotype turned up a few times. The chain carries TRBV19 and TRBJ2-3; D not certain. The CDR3 is made up of 15 amino acids. V lost 3 bases to trimming and J lost 4 bases, with 14 bases between them. In germline, CDR1 is LNHDA, CDR2 SQIVND (reference sequence). In DNA form, the CDR3 reads TGTGCCAGTAGTATCATCGAAACTGGGGCAGATACGCAGTATTTT. Amino acid sequence: CASSIIETGADTQYF. Variable domain in full (rest from reference TRBV19 and TRBJ2-3): DGGITQSPKYLFRKEGQNVTLSCEQNLNHDAMYWYRQDPGQGLRLIYYSQIVNDFQKGDIAEGYSVSREKKESFPLTVTSAQKNPTAFYLCASSIIETGADTQYFGPGTRLTVL.

This clonotype has just a few counts. This chain uses TRBV6-5 with TRBJ1-2; D is ambiguous. The CDR3 has 12 residues. CDR1 is MNHEY, CDR2 SVGAGI, per germline. The V gene lost 2 bases and the J gene lost 8 bases, with 9 bases spanning the gap. The CDR3 DNA sequence: TGTGCCAGCAGTTACGAAGGACGAGGCTACACCTTC. The encoded protein is CASSYEGRGYTF.